Sequencing of this T cell receptor (beta chain) was carried out in a study of cytotoxic CD8 clonotypes in ibrutinib-treated CLL (dated by TCRdb to 2020 to 2023). Notes on the research overall: The cohort included some 14 treatment-naive and 11 relapsed/refractory patients; 17 to 18 were IGHV unmutated. Partial responses were observed in approximately 24 patients and complete responses in 2; after a median follow-up of around 68 months, remission was maintained in approximately 15 patients and progression was observed in approximately twelve. Response samples were obtained after a median of approximately 12 months of treatment, with a range of roughly 6 to 40 months. On average, each sample yielded approximately 250,000 productive templates and around 100,000 productive rearrangements. Of the roughly 90 people in the trial, some 28 had longitudinal samples available. Cryopreserved peripheral blood mononuclear cells were collected at three points: before therapy, at response, and at either sustained remission or disease progression. Patients were still on ibrutinib when every remission and progressive disease sample was collected.

Points on this clone: Its antigen remains unidentified. Base qualities are not recorded, but no much larger clone differs from it by a single base.

Findings and caveats that apply to the study as a whole: Public clonotypes were rare and either contracted or stayed stable during treatment, and the rise in clonality at ibrutinib response reflected the expansion of private clonotypes. At baseline, clonality was higher than in age-matched healthy donors and showed a strong correlation with circulating CD8+ T-cell counts. Sampling times were not matched between patients in sustained remission and patients whose disease was progressing, and lymph node repertoires were not examined. Clonality increased at ibrutinib response, stayed stable in sustained remission, and fell back toward baseline at progression.

For TCR beta library preparation, roughly 2 micrograms of genomic DNA were extracted from the cryopreserved PBMCs. Longitudinal blood samples from CLL patients on ibrutinib monotherapy were analyzed using high-throughput TCR beta sequencing. Patients were enrolled in a phase 2 open-label single-center ibrutinib monotherapy trial. The germline V gene encodes CDR1 SGDLS and CDR2 YYNGEE. From cysteine to phenylalanine, the CDR3 is 16 amino acids long. Left in the record is the CDR3 DNA by itself, 48 bases read in frame from the first base. V lost 0 bases and J lost 5 bases, and the count of bases not matched to a germline gene is 7. Each clonotype received, on average, 10x coverage in deep resolution sequencing performed on a MiSeq, where the target depth lay between 1 in 1 million and 1 in 200,000 T cells. The immunoSEQ hsTCRB Kit was used to generate the TCR beta libraries. As for the authors' bioinformatics: Data were analyzed with ImmunoSEQ Data Assistant and ImmunoSEQ Analyzer, with V, D and J genes assigned per IMGT definitions. Clonality, with values ranging from 0 to 1, was calculated as one minus the normalized Shannon entropy of productive rearrangement frequencies. Only overrepresented clonotypes making up at least 0.05% of the repertoire of each patient were included in the public clonotype analysis. Approximately 14 age-matched healthy donor repertoires from immuneACCESS were used as controls for clonality. The table was pulled from immuneACCESS by TCRdb, which kept in-frame rearrangements only. Such tables lose some clones; where checked, under half of the loss comes from unresolved V genes, and the rest has no known cause. Clonal size and the V and J genes are those of that table, whereas D and trimming came from the DNA. The sample has around 330,000 clones on record, roughly two thirds of them singletons. The top ten constitute 6% to 6.5% of the sample.

The chain is made from TRBV9 and TRBJ2-2; 7 central nucleotides agree with TRBD1. Source: PBMCs, taken after 36 months of ibrutinib treatment. The TCR was taken from a human donor with chronic lymphocytic leukemia. At the DNA level, the sequence is TGTGCCAGCAGCGTAGCTAGGGGACAGCGGACCGGGGAGCTGTTTTTT. This codes for CASSVARGQRTGELFF.